The following is a T cell receptor beta chain sequence with its context. Averaging approximately 120 mL, one heparinised blood draw came from each individual donor. Since all of the isolated RNA was reverse transcribed, expressed TCRB transcripts were what got sequenced. Sequenced naive, central memory and regulatory T cell samples produced an average of about 3.9 million reads. Sequenced by immunoSEQ multiplex PCR; TCRdb stores in-frame clones only, minus some. Here the sample spans some 410,000 clones, approximately 15% being singletons. Trimming pared 4 bases from V and 6 bases from J, leaving 22 bases between. Germline V gene data show CDR1 as LGHNA and CDR2 as YSLEER. The length of the CDR3 is 16 residues. This entry is derived from a study of beta chain features in type 1 diabetes.

The V and J genes are TRBV4-3 and TRBJ2-7; D is possibly TRBD2 (6 bases). Specimen: naive CD4+ T cells from blood. The TCR comes from a man aged 25-40 years in good health. The CDR3 DNA sequence: TGCGCCAGCAGCCCTGAAGACGGCCGCCGCGGGGTCGAGCAGTACTTC. This codes for CASSPEDGRRGVEQYF.